A single sample gave rise to the 5 T cell receptor beta chains below, sequenced in a study of T cells in Graves' hyperthyroidism and ophthalmopathy. Amplified TCR beta CDR3 regions derived from RNA transcripts. Researchers ran a first-round RT-PCR on the TCR CDR3 using the HTBI primer set. Each CDR3 protein is one row after TCRdb ran MiXCR on the multiplex PCR reads. This sample has about 250,000 distinct CDR3 sequences, with 20% to 25% found just once. The sequenced material came from blood. These receptor sequences come from a man younger than 40 with Graves' ophthalmopathy.

V usage is TRBV6-2 or TRBV6-3 and J usage is TRBJ2-5; D unresolved. V lost 8 bases and J 4 bases, leaving 14 bases between the germline ends. CDR3 size: 13 residues. The germline CDR1 and CDR2 sequences are MNHEY and SVGEGT. CDR3 bases: TGTGCCAGCGATATGACTTGGGGAGAGACCCAGTACTTC. This translates into CASDMTWGETQYF.

The chain uses TRBV7-8 and TRBJ2-7; D possibly uses TRBD1 or TRBD2 (6 bases each). Germline values: CDR1 SGHVS, CDR2 FQNEAQ. The CDR3 runs to 13 residues. V lost 3 bases and J 6 bases, leaving 12 bases between the germline ends. The DNA of the CDR3 is TGTGCCAGCAGCTTTCCGGGGGCCCTCGAGCAGTACTTC. It yields the protein CASSFPGALEQYF.

The chain carries TRBV9 and TRBJ2-5; 11 nucleotides align to TRBD2. With 3 bases clipped from V and 4 bases from J, the junction kept 5 bases outside the gene matches. The germline V gene encodes CDR1 SGDLS and CDR2 YYNGEE. This CDR3 has 15 residues. The CDR3 DNA reads as TGTGCCAGCAGCGCCTCCACTAGCGGGGGAGAGACCCAGTACTTC. Translating gives CASSASTSGGETQYF.

V and J are TRBV27 and TRBJ1-1; possibly TRBD1 for D (5 bases). From germline, CDR1 is MNHEY and CDR2 SMNVEV (reference sequence). CDR3 length equals 14 residues. V was cut by 6 bases and J by 7 bases, with 18 bases left in between. The CDR3 nucleotides read TGTGCCAGCAGCCAGCGGGGGTCGTGGGGTGAAGCTTTCTTT. Residues: CASSQRGSWGEAFF.

This clonotype has only a few counts. The chain uses TRBV3-1 and TRBJ2-7; 9 bases are a match to TRBD1. The CDR3 is made up of 15 amino acids. V lost 5 bases, J lost 1 base, and 6 bases stayed unmatched. Germline CDR1 is LGHDT and CDR2 is YNNKEL (reference sequence). The CDR3 nucleotides are TGTGCCAGCAGCGCCCCCGGGACAGGGTCCTACGAGCAGTACTTC. As protein: CASSAPGTGSYEQYF.